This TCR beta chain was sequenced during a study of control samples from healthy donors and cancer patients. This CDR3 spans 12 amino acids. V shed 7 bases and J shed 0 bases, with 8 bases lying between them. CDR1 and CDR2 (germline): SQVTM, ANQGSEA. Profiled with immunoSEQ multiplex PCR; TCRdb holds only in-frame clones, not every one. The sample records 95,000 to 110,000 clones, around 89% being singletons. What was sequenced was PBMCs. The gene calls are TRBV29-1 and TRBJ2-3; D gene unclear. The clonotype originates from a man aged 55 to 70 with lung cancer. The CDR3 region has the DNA TGCAGCGGGAGCACGAGCACAGATACGCAGTATTTT. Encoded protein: CSGSTSTDTQYF.